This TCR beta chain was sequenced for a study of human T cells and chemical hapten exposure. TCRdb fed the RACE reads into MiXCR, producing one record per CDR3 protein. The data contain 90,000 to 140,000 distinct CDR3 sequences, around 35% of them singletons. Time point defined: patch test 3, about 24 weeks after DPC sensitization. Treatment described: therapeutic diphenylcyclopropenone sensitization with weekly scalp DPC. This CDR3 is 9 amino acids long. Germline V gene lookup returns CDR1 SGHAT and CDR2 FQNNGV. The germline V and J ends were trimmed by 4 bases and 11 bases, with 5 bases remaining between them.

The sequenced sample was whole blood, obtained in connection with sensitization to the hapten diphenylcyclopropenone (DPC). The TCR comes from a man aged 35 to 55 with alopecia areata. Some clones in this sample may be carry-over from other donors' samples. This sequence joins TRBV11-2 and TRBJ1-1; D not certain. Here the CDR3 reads CASSSGAFF. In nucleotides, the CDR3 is TGTGCCAGCAGCTCTGGGGCTTTCTTT.